This T cell receptor beta chain appears in the sequencing data of a study of blood T cell repertoires in COVID-19. Germline V gene lookup returns CDR1 SEHNR and CDR2 FQNEAQ (reference sequence). V shed 5 bases and J shed 9 bases, with 16 bases lying between them. The CDR3 sequence is 13 residues long. In the source study's methods: Nucleated cell number was recorded as an estimate derived from reference gene primer amplification. Clones were read by immunoSEQ multiplex PCR, and TCRdb kept only the in-frame ones, dropping some. Clone size and V and J calls were adopted from that table, with D and trimming inferred from the DNA. The profile covers roughly 250,000 clones, with roughly 89% appearing a single time and 2% to 3% taken by the ten largest. This clone was observed once.

The chain has TRBV7-9 and TRBJ1-2; D is uncertain. Sequencing was done on a sample of PBMCs or T cells enriched from blood (not recorded which). The source of this sequence is a woman in her thirties with acute COVID-19. Here the CDR3 DNA reads TGTGCCAGCAGCCTGTCGGACTTCGCTAGCTACACCTTC. Protein sequence: CASSLSDFASYTF.